The text below deals with one T cell receptor beta chain. Its antigen is not identified. These data originate in a study of cytomegalovirus exposure and HLA in healthy donors. Germline assignment: CDR1 SGHTA and CDR2 FQGNSA. This CDR3 comprises 14 residues. V shed 5 bases and J 8 bases; nucleotides not matched to a gene: 11. Profiled with immunoSEQ multiplex PCR; TCRdb holds only in-frame clones, not every one. Seen here are about 280,000 clones, around 89% observed once, and the top ten hold around 0.9%. The study's findings and limits: In a later analysis, first-cohort TCR clusters were found to tend to co-occur in the approximately 120 validation repertoires. Researchers reported that a few CMV-associated chains were confirmed in vitro as CMV antigen-specific. 150 or so TCR beta chains were listed as cytomegalovirus-associated.

This chain joins TRBV7-2 and TRBJ1-2; 7 nucleotides align to TRBD1. The receptor was isolated from a woman between 18 and 29 years old in good health and CMV-seronegative. The material sequenced was PBMCs. CDR3 nucleotides: TGTGCCAGCAGCCCATCGGCAGGGGGAGGCGGCTACACCTTC. This sequence encodes CASSPSAGGGGYTF.